These T cell receptor beta chains were read from a single sample in a study of cytomegalovirus exposure and HLA in healthy donors. Sequencing used immunoSEQ multiplex PCR; TCRdb keeps in-frame clones, though not all of them. The sample shows tens of thousands of clones, and around 5.9% sits with its ten largest clones. Input material: PBMCs. These TCRs come from a human donor in good health. CDR3s include the opening cysteine and the closing phenylalanine or tryptophan. D genes are given only for firm matches.

v_gene	j_gene	d_gene	CDR3nt	CDR3aa
TRBV28	TRBJ1-6	NA	TGTGCCAGCAGCCCGGGCGGACAAACGGCAGGGTCCCTCCACTTT	CASSPGGQTAGSLHF
TRBV10-3	TRBJ2-3	TRBD2	TGTGCCATCAGTGCTAGCGGGGAGGCTGATACGCAGTATTTT	CAISASGEADTQYF
TRBV28	TRBJ1-5	NA	TGTGCCAGCAGTTTAGACAGTAGCAATCAGCCCCAGCATTTT	CASSLDSSNQPQHF
TRBV11-2	TRBJ2-2	TRBD1	TGTGCCAGCAGTTTTACAGGGGGAAACGGGGAGCTGTTTTTT	CASSFTGGNGELFF
TRBV6-1	TRBJ2-1	NA	TGTGCCAGCAGTGTAGGGGGGGGAGGGGGAAATGAGCAGTTCTTC	CASSVGGGGGNEQFF
TRBV7-2	TRBJ1-4	NA	TGTGCCAGCAGCTTAGTAGCAGGGCGGCTGGCTAATGAAAAACTGTTTTTT	CASSLVAGRLANEKLFF
TRBV5-1	TRBJ1-2	TRBD1	TGCGCCAGCAGCATGGACAGGGCGCAGGATGGCTACACCTTC	CASSMDRAQDGYTF
TRBV11-2	TRBJ2-6	TRBD1	TGTGCCAGCAGCCCCTGGACAGGGGCTGGGGCCAACGTCCTGACTTTC	CASSPWTGAGANVLTF
TRBV10-3	TRBJ2-7	NA	TGTGCCATCAGTGAGGGCGGAAGCTCCTACGAGCAGTACTTC	CAISEGGSSYEQYF
TRBV2	TRBJ1-1	NA	TGTGCCAGTCGTTGGAGTATGAACACTGAAGCTTTCTTT	CASRWSMNTEAFF
TRBV5-1	TRBJ2-7	NA	TGCGCCAGCAGCTTGGCCCAGGGAGGCGAGCAGTACTTC	CASSLAQGGEQYF
TRBV7-9	TRBJ2-5	TRBD1	TGTGCCAGCAGCTACACAGGGGGCCAAGAGACCCAGTACTTC	CASSYTGGQETQYF
TRBV7-9	TRBJ2-7	NA	TGTGCCAGCAGCTTCTTACCCGGGAACTCCTACGAGCAGTACTTC	CASSFLPGNSYEQYF
TRBV30	TRBJ1-2	NA	TGTGCCTGGGCCCAGGGCCCGTCCGACTACACCTTC	CAWAQGPSDYTF
TRBV5-1	TRBJ1-1	NA	TGCGCCAGCAGCCATGGGCTGGGGGGCACTGAAGCTTTCTTT	CASSHGLGGTEAFF
TRBV28	TRBJ1-3	NA	TGTGCCAGCAGTTTGTCCGTTGGCCAGGATACCATATATTTT	CASSLSVGQDTIYF
TRBV28	TRBJ1-4	TRBD1	TGTGCCAGCAGTCACCAGGGGGCGTCTAATGAAAAACTGTTTTTT	CASSHQGASNEKLFF
TRBV11-1	TRBJ2-2	NA	TGTGCCAGCAGCTCAGGGGACACCGGGGAGCTGTTTTTT	CASSSGDTGELFF
TRBV28	TRBJ2-5	TRBD1	TGTGCCAGCAGTTTAGAGACGGGTGGGACAGGGGAGTACTTC	CASSLETGGTGEYF
TRBV5-1	TRBJ2-5	NA	TGCGCCAGCAGCCCGTTGGGCGGGACCCAAGAGACCCAGTACTTC	CASSPLGGTQETQYF
TRBV5-1	TRBJ1-2	NA	TGCGCCAGCGGAATAACAGGGAATGGCTACACCTTC	CASGITGNGYTF
TRBV19	TRBJ1-5	NA	TGTGCCAGTAGTATCGTTCGGGTTAATCAGCCCCAGCATTTT	CASSIVRVNQPQHF
TRBV6-5	TRBJ2-7	TRBD1	TGTGCCAGCAGTTACTCCGGGACAGGGGGCTACGAGCAGTACTTC	CASSYSGTGGYEQYF
TRBV29-1	TRBJ2-7	NA	TGCAGCGCGGGGCTCCTTATAGGAGGGGTTGGCGAGCAGTACTTC	CSAGLLIGGVGEQYF